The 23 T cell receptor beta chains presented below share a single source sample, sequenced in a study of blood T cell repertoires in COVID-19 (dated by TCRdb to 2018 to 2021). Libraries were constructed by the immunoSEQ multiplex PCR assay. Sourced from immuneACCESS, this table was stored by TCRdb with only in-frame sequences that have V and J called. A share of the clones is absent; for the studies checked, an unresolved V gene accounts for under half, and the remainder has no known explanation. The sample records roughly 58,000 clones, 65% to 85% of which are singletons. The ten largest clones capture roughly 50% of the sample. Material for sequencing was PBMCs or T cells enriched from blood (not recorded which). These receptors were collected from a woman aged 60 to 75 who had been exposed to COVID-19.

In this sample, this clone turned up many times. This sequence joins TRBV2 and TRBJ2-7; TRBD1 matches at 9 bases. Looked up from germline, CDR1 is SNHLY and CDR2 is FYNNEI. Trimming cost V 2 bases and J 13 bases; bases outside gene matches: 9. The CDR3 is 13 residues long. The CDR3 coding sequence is TGTGCCAGCAGTGAACGCCCGGGACAGGGAGACTACTTC. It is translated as CASSERPGQGDYF. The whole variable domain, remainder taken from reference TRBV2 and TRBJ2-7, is EPEVTQTPSHQVTQMGQEVILRCVPISNHLYFYWYRQILGQKVEFLVSFYNNEISEKSEIFDDQFSVERPDGSNFTLKIRSTKLEDSAMYFCASSERPGQGDYFGPGTRLTVT.

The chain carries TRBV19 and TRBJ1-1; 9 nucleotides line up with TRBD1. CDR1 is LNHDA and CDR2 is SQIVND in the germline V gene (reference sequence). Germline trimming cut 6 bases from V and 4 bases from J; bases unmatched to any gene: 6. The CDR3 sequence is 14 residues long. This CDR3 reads CASSHRGLGTEAFF. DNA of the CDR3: TGTGCCAGTAGCCACAGGGGGCTGGGCACTGAAGCTTTCTTT.

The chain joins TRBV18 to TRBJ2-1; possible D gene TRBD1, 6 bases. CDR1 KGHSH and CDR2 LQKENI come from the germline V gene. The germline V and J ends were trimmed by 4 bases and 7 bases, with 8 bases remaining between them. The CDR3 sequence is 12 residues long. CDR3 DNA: TGTGCCAGCTCACAACAGGGAAATGAGCAGTTCTTC. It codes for CASSQQGNEQFF.

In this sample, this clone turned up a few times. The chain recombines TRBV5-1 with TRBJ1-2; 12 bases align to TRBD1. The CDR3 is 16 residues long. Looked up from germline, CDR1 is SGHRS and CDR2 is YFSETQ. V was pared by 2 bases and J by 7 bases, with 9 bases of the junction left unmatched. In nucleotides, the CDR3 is TGCGCCAGCAGCTTCGAAAAGGGACAGGGGGCTGGTGGCTACACCTTC. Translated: CASSFEKGQGAGGYTF.

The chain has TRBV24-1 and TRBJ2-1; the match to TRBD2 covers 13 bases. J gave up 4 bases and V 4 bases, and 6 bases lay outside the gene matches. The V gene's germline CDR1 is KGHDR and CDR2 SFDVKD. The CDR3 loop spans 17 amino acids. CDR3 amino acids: CATSDPGLAGVYNEQFF. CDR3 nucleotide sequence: TGTGCCACCAGTGACCCCGGACTAGCGGGGGTTTACAATGAGCAGTTCTTC.

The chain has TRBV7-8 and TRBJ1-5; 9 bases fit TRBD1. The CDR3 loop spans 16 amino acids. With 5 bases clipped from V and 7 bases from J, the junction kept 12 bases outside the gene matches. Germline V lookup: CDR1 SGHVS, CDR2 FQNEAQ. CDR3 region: CASSLNRDREYQPQHF. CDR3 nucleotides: TGTGCCAGCAGCCTCAACCGGGACAGGGAGTACCAGCCCCAGCATTTT.

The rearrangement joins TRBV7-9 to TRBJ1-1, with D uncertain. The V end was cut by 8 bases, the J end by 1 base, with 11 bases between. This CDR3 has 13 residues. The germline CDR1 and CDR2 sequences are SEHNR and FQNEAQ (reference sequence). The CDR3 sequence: CASEYGKNTEAFF. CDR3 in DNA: TGTGCCAGCGAGTACGGGAAGAACACTGAAGCTTTCTTT.

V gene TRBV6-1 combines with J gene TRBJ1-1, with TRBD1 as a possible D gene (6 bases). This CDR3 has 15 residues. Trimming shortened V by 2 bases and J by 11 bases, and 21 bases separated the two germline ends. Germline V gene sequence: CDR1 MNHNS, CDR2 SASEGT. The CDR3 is CASSELSGSGQRAFF. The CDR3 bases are TGTGCCAGCAGTGAATTATCCGGTTCGGGACAACGGGCTTTCTTT.

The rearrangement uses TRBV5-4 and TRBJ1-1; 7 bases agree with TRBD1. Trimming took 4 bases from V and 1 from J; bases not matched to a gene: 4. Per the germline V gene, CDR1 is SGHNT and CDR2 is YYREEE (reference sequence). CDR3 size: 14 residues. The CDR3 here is CASSQRTGNTEAFF. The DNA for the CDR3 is TGTGCCAGCAGCCAAAGGACAGGGAACACTGAAGCTTTCTTT.

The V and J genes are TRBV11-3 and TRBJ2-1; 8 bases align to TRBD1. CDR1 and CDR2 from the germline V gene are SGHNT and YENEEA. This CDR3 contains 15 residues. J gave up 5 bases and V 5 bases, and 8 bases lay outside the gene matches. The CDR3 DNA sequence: TGTGCCAGCAGCCAGGGGGCGGGTTCCCACAATGAGCAGTTCTTC. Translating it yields CASSQGAGSHNEQFF.

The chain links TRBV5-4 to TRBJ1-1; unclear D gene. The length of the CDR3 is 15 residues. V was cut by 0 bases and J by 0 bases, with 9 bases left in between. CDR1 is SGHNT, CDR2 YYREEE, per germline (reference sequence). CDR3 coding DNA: TGTGCCAGCAGCTTGGTGGGAGGCATGAACACTGAAGCTTTCTTT. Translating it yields CASSLVGGMNTEAFF.

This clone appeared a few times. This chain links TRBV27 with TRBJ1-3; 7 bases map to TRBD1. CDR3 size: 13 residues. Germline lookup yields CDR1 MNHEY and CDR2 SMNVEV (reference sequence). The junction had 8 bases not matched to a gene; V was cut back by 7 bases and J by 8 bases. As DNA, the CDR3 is TGTGCCAGCAAAGACAGGGCGAGTGACACCATATATTTT. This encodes CASKDRASDTIYF.

The CDR3 reads CASSERTGSYGYTF. CDR3 DNA sequence: TGTGCCAGCAGTGAAAGGACAGGGAGTTATGGCTACACCTTC. The chain has TRBV2 and TRBJ1-2, with 8 bases fitting TRBD1. V was clipped by 2 bases and J by 5 bases; unmatched bases: 4. Germline V gene lookup returns CDR1 SNHLY and CDR2 FYNNEI. The CDR3 sequence is 14 residues long.

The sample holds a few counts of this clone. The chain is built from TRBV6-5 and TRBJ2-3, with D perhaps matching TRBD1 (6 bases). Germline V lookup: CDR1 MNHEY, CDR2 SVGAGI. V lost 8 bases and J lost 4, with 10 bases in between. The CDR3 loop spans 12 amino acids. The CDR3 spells CASQGIPDTQYF. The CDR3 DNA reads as TGTGCCAGCCAGGGGATCCCAGATACGCAGTATTTT.

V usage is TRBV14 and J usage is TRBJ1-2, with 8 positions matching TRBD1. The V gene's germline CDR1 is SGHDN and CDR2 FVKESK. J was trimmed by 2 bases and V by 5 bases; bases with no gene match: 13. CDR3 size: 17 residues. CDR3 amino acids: CASSSHPGTGPNYGYTF. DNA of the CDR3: TGTGCCAGCAGCTCACATCCCGGGACAGGACCCAACTATGGCTACACCTTC. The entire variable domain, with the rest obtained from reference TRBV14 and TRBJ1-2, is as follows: EAGVTQFPSHSVIEKGQTVTLRCDPISGHDNLYWYRRVMGKEIKFLLHFVKESKQDESGMPNNRFLAERTGGTYSTLKVQPAELEDSGVYFCASSSHPGTGPNYGYTFGSGTRLTVV.

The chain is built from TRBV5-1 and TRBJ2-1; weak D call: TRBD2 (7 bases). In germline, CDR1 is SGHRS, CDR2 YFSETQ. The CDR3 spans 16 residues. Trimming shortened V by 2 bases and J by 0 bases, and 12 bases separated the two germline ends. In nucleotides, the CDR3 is TGCGCCAGCAGCTTAGGGGGGGTCAGCTCCTACAATGAGCAGTTCTTC. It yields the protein CASSLGGVSSYNEQFF.

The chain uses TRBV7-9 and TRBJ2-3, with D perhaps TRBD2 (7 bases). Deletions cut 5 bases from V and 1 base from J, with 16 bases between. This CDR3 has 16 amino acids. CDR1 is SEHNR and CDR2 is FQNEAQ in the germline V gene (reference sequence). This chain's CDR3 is CASSPTGGRGTDTQYF. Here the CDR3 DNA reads TGTGCCAGCAGCCCGACCGGGGGGCGAGGCACAGATACGCAGTATTTT.

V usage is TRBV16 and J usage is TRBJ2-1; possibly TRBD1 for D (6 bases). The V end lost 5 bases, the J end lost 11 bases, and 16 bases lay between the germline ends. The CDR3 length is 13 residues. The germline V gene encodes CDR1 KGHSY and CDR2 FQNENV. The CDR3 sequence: CASSTALGAKQFF. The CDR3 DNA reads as TGTGCCAGCAGCACTGCCTTGGGGGCCAAGCAGTTCTTC.

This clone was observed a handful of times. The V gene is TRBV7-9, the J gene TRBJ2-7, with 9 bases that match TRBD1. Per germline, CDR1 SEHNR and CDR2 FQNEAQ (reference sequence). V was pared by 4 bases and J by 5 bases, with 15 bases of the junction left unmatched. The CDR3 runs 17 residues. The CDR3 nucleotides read TGTGCCAGCAGCTCCCCCAAATTTACAGGGGGCATCGACGAGCAGTACTTC. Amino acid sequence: CASSSPKFTGGIDEQYF.

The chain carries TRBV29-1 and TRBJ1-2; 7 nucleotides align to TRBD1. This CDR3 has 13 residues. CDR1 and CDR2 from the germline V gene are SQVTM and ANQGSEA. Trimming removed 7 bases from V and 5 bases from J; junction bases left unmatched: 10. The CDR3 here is CSGRGQGDYGYTF. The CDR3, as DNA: TGCAGCGGACGCGGTCAGGGGGATTATGGCTACACCTTC.

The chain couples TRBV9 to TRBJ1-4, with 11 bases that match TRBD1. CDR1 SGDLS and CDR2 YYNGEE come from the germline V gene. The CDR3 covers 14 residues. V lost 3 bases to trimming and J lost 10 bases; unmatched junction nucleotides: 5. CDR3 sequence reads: CASSEEGQGGKLFF. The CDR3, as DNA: TGTGCCAGCAGCGAAGAGGGACAGGGGGGAAAACTGTTTTTT.

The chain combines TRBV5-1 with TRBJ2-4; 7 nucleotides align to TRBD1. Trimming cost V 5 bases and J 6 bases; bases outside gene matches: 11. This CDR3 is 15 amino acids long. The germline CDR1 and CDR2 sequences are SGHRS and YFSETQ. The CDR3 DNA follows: TGCGCCAGCAGTCGAAACAGGGGACGTGGAAACATTCAGTACTTC. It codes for CASSRNRGRGNIQYF.

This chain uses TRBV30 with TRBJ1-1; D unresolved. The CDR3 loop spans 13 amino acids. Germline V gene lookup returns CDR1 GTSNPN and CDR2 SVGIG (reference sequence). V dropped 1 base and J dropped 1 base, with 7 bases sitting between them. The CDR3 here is CAWSELTNTEAFF. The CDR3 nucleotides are TGTGCCTGGAGTGAACTAACGAACACTGAAGCTTTCTTT.